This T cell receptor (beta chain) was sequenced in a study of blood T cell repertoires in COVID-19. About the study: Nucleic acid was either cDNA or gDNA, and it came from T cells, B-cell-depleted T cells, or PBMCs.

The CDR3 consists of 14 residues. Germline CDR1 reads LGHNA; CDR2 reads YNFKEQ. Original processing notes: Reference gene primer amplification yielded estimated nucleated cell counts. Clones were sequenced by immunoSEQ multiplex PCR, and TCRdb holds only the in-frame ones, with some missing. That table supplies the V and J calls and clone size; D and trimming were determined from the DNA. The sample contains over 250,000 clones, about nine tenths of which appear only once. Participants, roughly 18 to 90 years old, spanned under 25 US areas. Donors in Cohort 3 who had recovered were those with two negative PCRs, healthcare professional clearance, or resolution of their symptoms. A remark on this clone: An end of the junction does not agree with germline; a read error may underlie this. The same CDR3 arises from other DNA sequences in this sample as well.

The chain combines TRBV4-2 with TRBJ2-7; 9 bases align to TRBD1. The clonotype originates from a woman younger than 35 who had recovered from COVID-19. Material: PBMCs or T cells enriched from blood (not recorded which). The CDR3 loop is CASSQGDRVYEQYF. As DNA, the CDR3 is TGTGCCAGCAGTCAAGGGGACAGGGTCTACGAGCAGTACTTC.